These 5 T cell receptor beta chains came from one sample sequenced in a study of vaccination effects on CD4 cells after COVID-19. Their antigens are not known. Libraries were prepared by immunoSEQ multiplex PCR; TCRdb keeps only in-frame clonotypes and omits some of them. This repertoire shows about 73,000 clones, approximately 74% found once; its top ten account for under 3%. Ahead of sequencing, the ViraFEST assay grew antigen-specific CD4+ T cells using viral peptide pools. At the end of roughly ten days of culture, CD4+ T cells were isolated. People in the vaccine group had not been infected with SARS-CoV-2 before, and their nucleocapsid antibodies were negative. The sequenced sample was CD4+ T cells from PBMCs cultured with HCoV-NL63 spike peptides, obtained before COVID-19 vaccination. The origin of the receptors is a human donor who received a COVID-19 vaccine.

The V and J genes are TRBV5-1 and TRBJ1-2, with D hard to call. Looked up from germline, CDR1 is SGHRS and CDR2 is YFSETQ. Trimming took off 2 bases at V and 5 bases at J, with 19 bases between the two ends. The CDR3 covers 16 residues. DNA for the CDR3: TGCGCCAGCAGCTTTTCCGGGGTTAGGTTGGGGTATGGCTACACCTTC. This gives the protein CASSFSGVRLGYGYTF.

The chain joins TRBV30 to TRBJ1-5; 8 bases are shared with TRBD1. Looked up from germline, CDR1 is GTSNPN and CDR2 is SVGIG (reference sequence). V shed 0 bases and J 4 bases; nucleotides not matched to a gene: 2. This CDR3 has 14 residues. CDR3 DNA: TGTGCCTGGAGTGTCGGGACAGGTAATCAGCCCCAGCATTTT. It translates to CAWSVGTGNQPQHF.

There are a few counts of this clone. The chain carries TRBV5-8 and TRBJ2-3; 8 positions match TRBD2. V shed 7 bases, J shed 3 bases, and the junction held 16 bases outside the gene matches. The CDR3 loop spans 17 amino acids. In germline, CDR1 is SGHTS, CDR2 YDEGEE. CDR3 residues: CASPRPPGTSVTDTQYF. The CDR3 region has the DNA TGTGCCAGCCCCCGACCGCCTGGGACTAGTGTGACAGATACGCAGTATTTT.

V usage is TRBV5-5 and J usage is TRBJ2-7, with D perhaps TRBD1 (6 bases). The CDR3 is made up of 14 amino acids. Germline V lookup: CDR1 SGHKS, CDR2 YYEKEE (reference sequence). V lost 2 bases to trimming and J lost 2 bases, with 11 bases between them. The CDR3 is CASSFSWTAYEQYV. For the CDR3, the DNA is TGTGCCAGCAGCTTTAGTTGGACAGCCTACGAGCAGTACGTC.

The chain links TRBV5-1 to TRBJ1-5; maybe TRBD1 (6 bases). CDR1 SGHRS and CDR2 YFSETQ come from the germline V gene. V was clipped by 0 bases and J by 2 bases, with 9 bases between them. The CDR3 runs to 15 residues. CDR3 in amino acids: CASSLEPGGNQPQHF. The CDR3 nucleotides read TGCGCCAGCAGCTTGGAGCCAGGGGGCAATCAGCCCCAGCATTTT. Full variable domain (remainder filled in from reference TRBV5-1 and TRBJ1-5): KAGVTQTPRYLIKTRGQQVTLSCSPISGHRSVSWYQQTPGQGLQFLFEYFSETQRNKGNFPGRFSGRQFSNSRSEMNVSTLELGDSALYLCASSLEPGGNQPQHFGDGTRLSIL.